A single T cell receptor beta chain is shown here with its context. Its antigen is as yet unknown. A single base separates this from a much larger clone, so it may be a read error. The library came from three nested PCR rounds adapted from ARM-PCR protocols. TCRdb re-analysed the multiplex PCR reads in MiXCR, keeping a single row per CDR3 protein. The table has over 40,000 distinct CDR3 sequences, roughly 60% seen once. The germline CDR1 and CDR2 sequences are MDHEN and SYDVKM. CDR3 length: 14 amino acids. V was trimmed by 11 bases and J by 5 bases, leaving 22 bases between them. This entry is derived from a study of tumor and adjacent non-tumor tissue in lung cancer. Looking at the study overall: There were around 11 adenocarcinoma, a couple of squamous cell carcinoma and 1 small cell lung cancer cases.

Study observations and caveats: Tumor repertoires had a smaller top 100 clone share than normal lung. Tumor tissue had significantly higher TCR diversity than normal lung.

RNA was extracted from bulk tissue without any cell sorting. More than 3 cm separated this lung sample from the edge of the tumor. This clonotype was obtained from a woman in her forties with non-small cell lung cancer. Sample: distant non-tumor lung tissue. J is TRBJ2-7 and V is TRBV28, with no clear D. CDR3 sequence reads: CASVGRKTFHEQYF. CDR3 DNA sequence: TGTGCCTCTGTAGGGCGGAAGACCTTCCACGAGCAGTACTTC.